This entry is about one T cell receptor (beta chain). Its antigen is not known. The CDR3 is made up of 19 amino acids. From germline, CDR1 is MDHEN and CDR2 SYDVKM. The V and J ends lost 3 bases and 0 bases, in that order; junction bases with no gene match: 16. Donors had nominal health at sampling but likely had unrecorded immune exposures. These data are taken from a study of cytomegalovirus exposure and HLA in healthy donors. Points from the study as a whole: The authors reported that TCR beta sequences could predict HLA-A and HLA-B alleles. These predictions were accurate for most subjects in the first cohort. Later analysis identified several of the most significant clusters that appeared linked to common viral pathogens. In vitro work confirmed that three CMV-associated chains recognize CMV antigens.

Vbeta (60) and Jbeta (13) primers were used in the PCR. Profiling relied on immunoSEQ multiplex PCR, and the TCRdb table lists in-frame clones only, not all of them. The sample carries 150,000 or so clones, almost 85% recorded once. Sequencing was carried out using PBMCs. The rearrangement uses TRBV28 and TRBJ1-1; 7 positions match TRBD1. This clonotype was obtained from a man aged 30 to 45 in good health and CMV-seropositive. CDR3 region: CASSLYLIGTAFMNTEAFF. The CDR3 DNA follows: TGTGCCAGCAGTTTGTACTTGATCGGGACAGCATTCATGAACACTGAAGCTTTCTTT.